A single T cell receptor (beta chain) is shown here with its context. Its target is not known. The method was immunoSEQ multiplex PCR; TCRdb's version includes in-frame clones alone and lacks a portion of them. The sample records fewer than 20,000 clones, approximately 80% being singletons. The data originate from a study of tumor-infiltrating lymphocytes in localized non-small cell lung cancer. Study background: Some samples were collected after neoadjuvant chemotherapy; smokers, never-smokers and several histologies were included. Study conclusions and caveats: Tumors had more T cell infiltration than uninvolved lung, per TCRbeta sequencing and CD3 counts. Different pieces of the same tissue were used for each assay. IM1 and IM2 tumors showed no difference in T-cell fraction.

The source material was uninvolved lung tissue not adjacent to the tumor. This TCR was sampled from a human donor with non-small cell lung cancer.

In nucleotides, the CDR3 is TGTGCCAGCAGCTTGGGGCGGTACACAGATACGCAGTATTTT. Protein: CASSLGRYTDTQYF. The chain uses TRBV11-2 and TRBJ2-3, with TRBD1 as a possible D gene (5 bases). The CDR3 totals 14 residues. Deletions cut 3 bases from V and 2 bases from J, with 9 bases between. Germline lookup yields CDR1 SGHAT and CDR2 FQNNGV.